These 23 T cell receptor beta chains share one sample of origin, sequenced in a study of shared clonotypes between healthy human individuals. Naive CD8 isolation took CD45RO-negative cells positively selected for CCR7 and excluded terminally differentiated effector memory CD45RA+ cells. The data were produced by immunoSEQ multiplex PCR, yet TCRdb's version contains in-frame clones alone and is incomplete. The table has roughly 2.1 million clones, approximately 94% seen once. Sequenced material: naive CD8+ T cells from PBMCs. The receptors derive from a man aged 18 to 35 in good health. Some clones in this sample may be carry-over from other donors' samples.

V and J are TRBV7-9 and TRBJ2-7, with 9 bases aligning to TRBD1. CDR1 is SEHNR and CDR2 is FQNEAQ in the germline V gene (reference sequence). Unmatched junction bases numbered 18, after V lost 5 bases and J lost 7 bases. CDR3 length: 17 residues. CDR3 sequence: CASSRPIGGTGTWEQYF. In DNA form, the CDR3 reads TGTGCCAGCAGCAGACCAATCGGCGGGACAGGGACGTGGGAGCAGTACTTC.

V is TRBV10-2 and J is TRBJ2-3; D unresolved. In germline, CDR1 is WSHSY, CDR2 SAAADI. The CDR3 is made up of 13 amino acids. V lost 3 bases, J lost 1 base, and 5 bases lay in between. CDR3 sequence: CASSDWGTDTQYF. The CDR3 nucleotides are TGCGCCAGCAGTGATTGGGGCACAGATACGCAGTATTTT.

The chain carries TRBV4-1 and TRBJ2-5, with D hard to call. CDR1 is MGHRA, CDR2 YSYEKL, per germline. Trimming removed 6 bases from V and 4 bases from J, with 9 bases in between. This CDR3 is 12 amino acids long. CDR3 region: CASSRRTETQYF. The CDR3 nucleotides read TGCGCCAGCAGTCGCCGGACAGAGACCCAGTACTTC.

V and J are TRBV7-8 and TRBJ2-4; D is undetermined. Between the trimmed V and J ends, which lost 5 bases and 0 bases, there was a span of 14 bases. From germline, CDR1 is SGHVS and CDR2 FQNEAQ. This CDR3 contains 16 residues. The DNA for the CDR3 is TGTGCCAGCAGCCAAAATAACCGGCTAGCCAAAAACATTCAGTACTTC. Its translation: CASSQNNRLAKNIQYF.

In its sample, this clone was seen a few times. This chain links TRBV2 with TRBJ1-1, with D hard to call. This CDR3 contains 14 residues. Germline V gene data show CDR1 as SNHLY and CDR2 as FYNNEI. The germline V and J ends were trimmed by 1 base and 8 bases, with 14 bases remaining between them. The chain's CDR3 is CASSEVLGEREAFF. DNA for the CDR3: TGTGCCAGCAGTGAAGTTCTGGGCGAGAGGGAAGCTTTCTTT.

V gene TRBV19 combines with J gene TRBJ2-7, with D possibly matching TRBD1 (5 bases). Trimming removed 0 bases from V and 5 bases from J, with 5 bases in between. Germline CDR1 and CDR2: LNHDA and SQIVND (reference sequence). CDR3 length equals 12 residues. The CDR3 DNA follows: TGTGCCAGTAGTATAGACAGGGACGAGCAGTACTTC. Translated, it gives CASSIDRDEQYF.

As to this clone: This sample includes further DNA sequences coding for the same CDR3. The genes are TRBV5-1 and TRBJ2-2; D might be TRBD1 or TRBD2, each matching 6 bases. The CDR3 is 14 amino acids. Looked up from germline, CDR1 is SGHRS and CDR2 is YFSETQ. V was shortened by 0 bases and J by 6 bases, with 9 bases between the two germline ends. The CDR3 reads CASSLGRGPGELFF. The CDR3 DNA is TGCGCCAGCAGCTTGGGCCGGGGGCCCGGGGAGCTGTTTTTT.

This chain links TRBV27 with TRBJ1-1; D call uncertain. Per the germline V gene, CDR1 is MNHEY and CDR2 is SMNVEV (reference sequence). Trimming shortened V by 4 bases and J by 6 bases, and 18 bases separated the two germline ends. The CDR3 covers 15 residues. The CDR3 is CASSSRGSEDPEAFF. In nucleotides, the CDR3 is TGTGCCAGCAGTTCACGGGGATCGGAGGACCCTGAAGCTTTCTTT.

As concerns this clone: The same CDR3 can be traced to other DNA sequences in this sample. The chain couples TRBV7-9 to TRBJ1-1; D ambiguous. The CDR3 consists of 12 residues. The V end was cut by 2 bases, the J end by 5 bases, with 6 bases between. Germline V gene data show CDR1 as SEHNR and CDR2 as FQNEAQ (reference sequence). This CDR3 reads CASSLSGTEAFF. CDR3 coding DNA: TGTGCCAGCAGCTTATCGGGGACTGAAGCTTTCTTT.

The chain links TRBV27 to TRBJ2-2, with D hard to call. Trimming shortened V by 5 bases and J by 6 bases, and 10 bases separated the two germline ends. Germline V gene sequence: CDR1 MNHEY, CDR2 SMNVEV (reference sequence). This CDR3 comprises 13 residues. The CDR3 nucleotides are TGTGCCAGCAGTGGTCGGTTCGCCGGGGAGCTGTTTTTT. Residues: CASSGRFAGELFF.

Here the CDR3 DNA reads TGTGCCAGCAGCTTCCCAATTATTGGGGATACGCAGTATTTT. Amino acid sequence: CASSFPIIGDTQYF. This chain joins TRBV7-8 and TRBJ2-3; no reliable D call. CDR1 is SGHVS and CDR2 is FQNEAQ in the germline V gene. The V and J ends lost 3 bases and 6 bases respectively, with 13 bases between them. CDR3 length: 14 amino acids.

The chain's CDR3 is CASRPTLGQYNEQFF. The DNA of the CDR3 is TGTGCCAGCAGGCCTACACTGGGACAGTACAATGAGCAGTTCTTC. The chain recombines TRBV27 with TRBJ2-1, with 7 bases fitting TRBD1. The length of the CDR3 is 15 residues. J lost 4 bases, V lost 6 bases, and 9 bases had no gene match. The V gene's germline CDR1 is MNHEY and CDR2 SMNVEV (reference sequence).

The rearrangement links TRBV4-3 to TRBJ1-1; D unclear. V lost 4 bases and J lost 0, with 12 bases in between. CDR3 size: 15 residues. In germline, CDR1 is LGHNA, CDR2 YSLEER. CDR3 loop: CASSPSRHMNTEAFF. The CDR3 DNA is TGCGCCAGCAGCCCCAGCAGGCATATGAACACTGAAGCTTTCTTT.

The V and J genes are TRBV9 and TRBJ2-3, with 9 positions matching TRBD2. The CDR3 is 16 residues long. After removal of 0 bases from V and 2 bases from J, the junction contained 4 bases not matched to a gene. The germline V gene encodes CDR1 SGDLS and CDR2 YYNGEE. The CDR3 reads CASSVVAGGITDTQYF. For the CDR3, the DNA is TGTGCCAGCAGCGTAGTGGCGGGAGGGATCACAGATACGCAGTATTTT.

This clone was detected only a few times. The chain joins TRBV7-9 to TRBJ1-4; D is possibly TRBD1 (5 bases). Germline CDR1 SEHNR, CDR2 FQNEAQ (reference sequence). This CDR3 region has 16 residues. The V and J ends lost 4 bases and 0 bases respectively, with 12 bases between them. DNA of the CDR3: TGTGCCAGCAGCTATTCCCAGGGTGCAACTAATGAAAAACTGTTTTTT. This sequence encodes CASSYSQGATNEKLFF.

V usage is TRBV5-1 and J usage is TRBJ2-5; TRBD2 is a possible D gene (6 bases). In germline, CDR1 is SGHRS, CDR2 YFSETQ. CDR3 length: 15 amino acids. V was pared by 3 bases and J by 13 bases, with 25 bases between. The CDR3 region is CASSWLTATGTQLYF. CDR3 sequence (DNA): TGCGCCAGCAGCTGGCTGACAGCGACCGGGACTCAGCTGTACTTC.

The CDR3 protein is CASSHSSSGANVLTF. Here the CDR3 DNA reads TGCGCCAGCAGCCACTCTAGCTCTGGGGCCAACGTCCTGACTTTC. The gene calls are TRBV4-3 and TRBJ2-6; D unresolved. Germline V gene lookup returns CDR1 LGHNA and CDR2 YSLEER. The CDR3 is 15 amino acids. Trimming cost V 3 bases and J 0 bases, with 6 bases left between them.

CDR3 protein: CSVTPRLAGQETQYF. As DNA, the CDR3 is TGCAGCGTTACCCCTAGACTAGCGGGCCAAGAGACCCAGTACTTC. This rearrangement joins TRBV29-1 to TRBJ2-5; TRBD2 aligns across 10 bases. The CDR3 length is 15 residues. V trimming: 5 bases; J trimming: 1 base; junction bases outside the gene matches: 7. Germline CDR1 is SQVTM and CDR2 is ANQGSEA.

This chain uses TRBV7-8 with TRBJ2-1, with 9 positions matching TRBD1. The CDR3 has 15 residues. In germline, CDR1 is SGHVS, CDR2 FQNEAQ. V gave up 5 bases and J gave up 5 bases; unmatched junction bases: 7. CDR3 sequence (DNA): TGTGCCAGCAGCCCAGGACAGGGGTTCCACAATGAGCAGTTCTTC. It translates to CASSPGQGFHNEQFF.

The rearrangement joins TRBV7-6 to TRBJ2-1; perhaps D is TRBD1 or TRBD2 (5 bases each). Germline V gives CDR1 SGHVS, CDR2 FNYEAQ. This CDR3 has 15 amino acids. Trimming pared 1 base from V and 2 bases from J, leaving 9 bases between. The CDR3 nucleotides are TGTGCCAGCAGCTTAGGTGGGGGAGCCTACAATGAGCAGTTCTTC. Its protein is CASSLGGGAYNEQFF.

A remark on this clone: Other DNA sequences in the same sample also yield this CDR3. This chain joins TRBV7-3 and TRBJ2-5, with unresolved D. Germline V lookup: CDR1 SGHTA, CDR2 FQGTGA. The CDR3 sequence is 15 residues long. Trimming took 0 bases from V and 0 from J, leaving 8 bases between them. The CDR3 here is CASSLTLGDQETQYF. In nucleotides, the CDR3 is TGTGCCAGCAGCTTAACTCTCGGCGACCAAGAGACCCAGTACTTC. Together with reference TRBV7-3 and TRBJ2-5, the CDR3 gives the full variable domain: GAGVSQTPSNKVTEKGKYVELRCDPISGHTALYWYRQSLGQGPEFLIYFQGTGAADDSGLPNDRFFAVRPEGSVSTLKIQRTERGDSAVYLCASSLTLGDQETQYFGPGTRLLVL.

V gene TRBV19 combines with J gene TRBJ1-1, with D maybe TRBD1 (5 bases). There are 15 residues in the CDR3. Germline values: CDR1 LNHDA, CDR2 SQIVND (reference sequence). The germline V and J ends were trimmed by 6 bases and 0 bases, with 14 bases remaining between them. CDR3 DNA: TGTGCCAGTAGCCCCAACGGGGCCTTGAACACTGAAGCTTTCTTT. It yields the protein CASSPNGALNTEAFF.

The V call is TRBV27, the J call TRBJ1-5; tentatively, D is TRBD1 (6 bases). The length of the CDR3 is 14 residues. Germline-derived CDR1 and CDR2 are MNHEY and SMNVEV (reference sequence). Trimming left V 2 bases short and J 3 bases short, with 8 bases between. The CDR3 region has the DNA TGTGCCAGCAGTTTAGGGGGGCACAATCAGCCCCAGCATTTT. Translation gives CASSLGGHNQPQHF.